These 18 T cell receptor beta chains originate from one sample sequenced in a study of PD-1 blockade in classical Hodgkin lymphoma. Data came from immunoSEQ multiplex PCR; TCRdb stores just in-frame clones and leaves some out. The table has 21,000 or so clones, less than 80% seen once; the top ten hold about a fifth. All the patients suffered relapse after autologous stem cell transplantation, and brentuximab vedotin exposure differed. The sequences come from peripheral blood mononuclear cells (PBMCs), collected at baseline. The receptors were gathered from a human donor with classical Hodgkin lymphoma.

CDR3 amino acids: CASSGQGFYEQYF. CDR3 coding DNA: TGCGCCAGCAGTGGACAGGGTTTCTACGAGCAGTACTTC. The rearrangement uses TRBV10-1 and TRBJ2-7; 7 nucleotides align to TRBD1. The CDR3 has 13 amino acids. V shed 4 bases and J 3 bases; nucleotides not matched to a gene: 3. Germline V gives CDR1 WNHNN, CDR2 SYGVQD (reference sequence).

This chain links TRBV2 with TRBJ2-3; 10 bases are shared with TRBD2. V trimming: 9 bases; J trimming: 1 base; junction bases outside the gene matches: 7. CDR3 length equals 15 residues. Germline CDR1 SNHLY, CDR2 FYNNEI. The CDR3 sequence is CARRTTSGGTDTQYF. In DNA form, the CDR3 reads TGTGCCAGGAGAACCACTAGCGGGGGCACAGATACGCAGTATTTT. Full variable domain (outside the CDR3, taken from reference TRBV2 and TRBJ2-3): EPEVTQTPSHQVTQMGQEVILRCVPISNHLYFYWYRQILGQKVEFLVSFYNNEISEKSEIFDDQFSVERPDGSNFTLKIRSTKLEDSAMYFCARRTTSGGTDTQYFGPGTRLTVL.

The CDR3 region is CASSIGILKGTSGGAYNEQFF. In DNA form, the CDR3 reads TGTGCCAGTAGTATTGGAATATTGAAAGGGACTAGCGGGGGGGCCTACAATGAGCAGTTCTTC. The V and J genes are TRBV19 and TRBJ2-1, with 16 bases matching TRBD2. V lost 3 bases, J lost 2 bases, and 13 bases stayed unmatched. This CDR3 has 21 residues. Per germline, CDR1 LNHDA and CDR2 SQIVND (reference sequence).

The rearrangement links TRBV19 to TRBJ1-1, with D possibly matching TRBD1 (6 bases). Deletions cut 1 base from V and 3 bases from J, with 6 bases between. The CDR3 runs to 13 residues. Germline-derived CDR1 and CDR2 are LNHDA and SQIVND (reference sequence). The CDR3 DNA reads as TGTGCCAGTAGTATAGCAGGGGACACTGAAGCTTTCTTT. Protein product: CASSIAGDTEAFF.

V and J are TRBV9 and TRBJ1-3, with D possibly being TRBD1 (5 bases). This CDR3 has 15 amino acids. Trimming took 0 bases from V and 0 from J, leaving 7 bases between them. Germline V gene data show CDR1 as SGDLS and CDR2 as YYNGEE. The CDR3 region is CASSVAGDSGNTIYF. CDR3 DNA sequence: TGTGCCAGCAGCGTAGCGGGGGACTCTGGAAACACCATATATTTT.

The V call is TRBV2, the J call TRBJ2-7; TRBD1 aligns across 9 bases. Germline CDR1 and CDR2: SNHLY and FYNNEI. The CDR3 has 17 amino acids. The V gene end was trimmed by 1 base and the J gene end by 2 bases; junction bases not matched to a gene: 9. The CDR3 reads CASSEVGVGTGPYEQYF. The CDR3 nucleotides are TGTGCCAGCAGTGAAGTCGGGGTGGGGACAGGGCCCTACGAGCAGTACTTC.

The chain has TRBV18 and TRBJ2-2; maybe TRBD2 (5 bases). V gave up 5 bases and J gave up 6 bases, with 13 bases separating them. Germline V gene sequence: CDR1 KGHSH, CDR2 LQKENI. CDR3 length: 14 residues. The CDR3 spells CASSWDPGSGELFF. In DNA form, the CDR3 reads TGTGCCAGCTCATGGGATCCGGGGTCCGGGGAGCTGTTTTTT. Together with reference TRBV18 and TRBJ2-2, the CDR3 gives the full variable domain: NAGVMQNPRHLVRRRGQEARLRCSPMKGHSHVYWYRQLPEEGLKFMVYLQKENIIDESGMPKERFSAEFPKEGPSILRIQQVVRGDSAAYFCASSWDPGSGELFFGEGSRLTVL.

V is TRBV5-5 and J is TRBJ1-1; no clear D gene. The CDR3 runs 13 residues. The V and J ends lost 3 bases and 1 base respectively, with 7 bases between them. Germline V gene lookup returns CDR1 SGHKS and CDR2 YYEKEE (reference sequence). The CDR3 here is CASSYRPNTEAFF. CDR3 coding DNA: TGTGCCAGCAGCTATCGACCGAACACTGAAGCTTTCTTT.

The genes are TRBV19 and TRBJ2-1, with 16 bases aligning to TRBD2. CDR1 and CDR2 (germline): LNHDA, SQIVND (reference sequence). The CDR3 contains 20 residues. Trimming cost V 5 bases and J 5 bases; bases outside gene matches: 15. The CDR3 spells CASSPYLPGLAGGQDNEQFF. DNA of the CDR3: TGTGCCAGTAGTCCGTACTTACCGGGACTAGCGGGGGGGCAGGACAATGAGCAGTTCTTC.

This chain's CDR3 is CASSPWSADADTQYF. CDR3 bases: TGTGCCAGCAGCCCGTGGTCCGCCGACGCAGATACGCAGTATTTT. J is TRBJ2-3 and V is TRBV9; D unresolved. Germline V gene lookup returns CDR1 SGDLS and CDR2 YYNGEE. This CDR3 is built from 15 residues. Deletions cut 4 bases from V and 4 bases from J, with 16 bases between.

CDR3 in amino acids: CASLEWSEAFF. In nucleotides, the CDR3 is TGTGCCAGCCTTGAATGGTCGGAAGCTTTCTTT. This rearrangement joins TRBV6-1 to TRBJ1-1; D gene ambiguous. The CDR3 contains 11 residues. Trimming took 8 bases from V and 8 from J, leaving 12 bases between them. The germline V gene encodes CDR1 MNHNS and CDR2 SASEGT.

The chain recombines TRBV4-1 with TRBJ2-3; TRBD2 matches at 8 bases. The CDR3 consists of 19 residues. Per the germline V gene, CDR1 is MGHRA and CDR2 is YSYEKL. V lost 1 base and J lost 4; bases outside the gene matches: 16. The CDR3 nucleotides are TGCGCCAGCAGCCAAGCACCTCGTAGTAAGCGGGAGAACCCAGATACGCAGTATTTT. Translating it yields CASSQAPRSKRENPDTQYF.

The rearrangement links TRBV29-1 to TRBJ2-5; D is possibly TRBD1 (6 bases). The closer fit of TRBJ2-7 to the DNA end suggests the J call may be wrong. Looked up from germline, CDR1 is SQVTM and CDR2 is ANQGSEA. This CDR3 is 13 amino acids long. The CDR3 DNA follows: TGCAGCGGCCGACAGGCTGACTCCTACGAGCAGTACTTC. This translates into CSGRQADSYEQYF.

The chain couples TRBV19 to TRBJ2-7, with 7 bases matching TRBD2. Germline loops: CDR1 LNHDA, CDR2 SQIVND (reference sequence). J was trimmed by 0 bases and V by 4 bases; bases with no gene match: 6. The CDR3 loop spans 15 amino acids. This CDR3 is CASSTERDLSYEQYF. DNA of the CDR3: TGTGCCAGTAGTACCGAGCGGGACCTCTCCTACGAGCAGTACTTC.

The rearrangement links TRBV6-4 to TRBJ2-3; 7 positions agree with TRBD1. V trimming: 4 bases; J trimming: 2 bases; junction bases outside the gene matches: 3. CDR3 length: 14 amino acids. CDR1 is MRHNA and CDR2 is SNTAGT in the germline V gene. CDR3 sequence (DNA): TGTGCCAGCAGTGCTGGACAGGCCACAGATACGCAGTATTTT. It specifies CASSAGQATDTQYF.

This clone appeared a single time. The chain combines TRBV6-6 with TRBJ2-7; D might be TRBD1 (6 bases). The CDR3 runs to 16 residues. Germline V CDR1 and CDR2: MNHNY, SVGAGI (reference sequence). Trimming removed 5 bases from V and 2 bases from J, with 19 bases in between. The CDR3, as DNA: TGTGCCAGCAGTAAATCAGGGGCACTGCGTACCTACGAGCAGTACTTC. The encoded protein is CASSKSGALRTYEQYF.

V gene TRBV11-3 combines with J gene TRBJ2-2; 7 bases are shared with TRBD1. Germline assignment: CDR1 SGHNT and CDR2 YENEEA. V dropped 8 bases and J dropped 6; count of bases not matched to a gene: 12. This CDR3 contains 15 residues. Here the CDR3 DNA reads TGTGCCAGCCTACTAACCGGGACAGCCCCCGGGGAGCTGTTTTTT. Protein: CASLLTGTAPGELFF. The full variable domain, its missing parts supplied by reference TRBV11-3 and TRBJ2-2, is EAGVVQSPRYKIIEKKQPVAFWCNPISGHNTLYWYLQNLGQGPELLIRYENEEAVDDSQLPKDRFSAERLKGVDSTLKIQPAELGDSAVYLCASLLTGTAPGELFFGEGSRLTVL.

This chain connects TRBV6-4 to TRBJ2-3, with 8 nucleotides matching TRBD2. With 0 bases clipped from V and 2 bases from J, the junction kept 1 base outside the gene matches. The germline V gene has CDR1 MRHNA and CDR2 SNTAGT. There are 15 residues in the CDR3. The CDR3 spells CASSDSSGATDTQYF. The CDR3 DNA follows: TGTGCCAGCAGTGACTCTAGCGGGGCCACAGATACGCAGTATTTT.